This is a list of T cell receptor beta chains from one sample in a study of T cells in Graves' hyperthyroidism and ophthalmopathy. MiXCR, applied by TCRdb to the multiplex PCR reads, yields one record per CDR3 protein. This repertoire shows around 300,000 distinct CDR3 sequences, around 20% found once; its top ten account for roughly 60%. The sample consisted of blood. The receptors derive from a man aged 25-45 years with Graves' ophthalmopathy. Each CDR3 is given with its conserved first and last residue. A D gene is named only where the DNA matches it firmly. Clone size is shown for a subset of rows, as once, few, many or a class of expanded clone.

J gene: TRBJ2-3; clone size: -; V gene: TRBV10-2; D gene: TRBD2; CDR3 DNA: TGCGCCAGCAGGAAACTAGCGGGGTACACAGATACGCAGTATTTT; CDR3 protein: CASRKLAGYTDTQYF
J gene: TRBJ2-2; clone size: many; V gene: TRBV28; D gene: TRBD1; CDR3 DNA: TGTGCCAGCAGCCCTCGGACAGGTCCTCCAACCGGGGAGCTGTTTTTT; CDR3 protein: CASSPRTGPPTGELFF
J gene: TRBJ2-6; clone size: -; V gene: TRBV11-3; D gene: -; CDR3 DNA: TGTGCCAGCAGCTTAGAGTCGGGCTCTGGGGCCAACGTCCTGACTTTC; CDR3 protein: CASSLESGSGANVLTF
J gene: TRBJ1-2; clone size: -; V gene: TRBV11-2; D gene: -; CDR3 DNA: TGTGCCAGCAGCTTAGCGGTAGTCAGGGGAGGCGGCTACACCTTC; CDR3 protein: CASSLAVVRGGGYTF
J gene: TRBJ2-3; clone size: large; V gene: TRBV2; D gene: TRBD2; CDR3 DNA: TGTGCCAGCAGTACCGGGACTACGACATCGGATACGCAGTATTTT; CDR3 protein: CASSTGTTTSDTQYF
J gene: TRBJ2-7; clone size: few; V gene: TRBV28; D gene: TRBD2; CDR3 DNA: TGTGCCAGCGATCCCGGGACTAGCGGGAACTACGAGCAGTACTTC; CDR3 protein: CASDPGTSGNYEQYF
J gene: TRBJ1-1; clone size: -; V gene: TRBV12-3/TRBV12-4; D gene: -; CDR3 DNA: TGTGCCAGCAGTTTCGGAACGCTAGTCATGAACACTGAAGCTTTCTTT; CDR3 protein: CASSFGTLVMNTEAFF
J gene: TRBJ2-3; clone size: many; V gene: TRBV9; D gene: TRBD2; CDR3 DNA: TGTGCCAGCAGCCCCTGGGGCGAAACGGGGGGGTATGATACGCAGTATTTT; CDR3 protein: CASSPWGETGGYDTQYF
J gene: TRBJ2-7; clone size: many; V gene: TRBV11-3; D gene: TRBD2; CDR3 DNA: TGTGCCAGCAGCTTTAGGGAGCGGGGTTCCTACGAGCAGTACTTC; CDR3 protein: CASSFRERGSYEQYF
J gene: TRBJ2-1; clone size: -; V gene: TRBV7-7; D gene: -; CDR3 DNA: TGTGCTAGCAGCTTATCGGCGGGGACAGACAATGAGCAGTTCTTC; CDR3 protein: CASSLSAGTDNEQFF
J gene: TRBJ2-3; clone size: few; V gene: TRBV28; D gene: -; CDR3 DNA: TGTGCCAGCCCCTTGGGAGATACGCAGTATTTT; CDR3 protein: CASPLGDTQYF
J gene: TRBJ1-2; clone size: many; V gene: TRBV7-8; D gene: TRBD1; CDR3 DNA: TGTGCCAGCAGCCTGGACAGGTCCCTCTATGGCTACACCTTC; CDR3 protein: CASSLDRSLYGYTF
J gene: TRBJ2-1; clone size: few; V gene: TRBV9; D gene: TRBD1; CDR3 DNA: TGTGCCAGCAGCGTGGGGGGACAGGGGGCGAGAGAGCAGTTCTTC; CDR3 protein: CASSVGGQGAREQFF
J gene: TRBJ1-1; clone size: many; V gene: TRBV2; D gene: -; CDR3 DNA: TGTGCCAGCAGTAAGACTACAGGGACTGAAGCTTTCTTT; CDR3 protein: CASSKTTGTEAFF
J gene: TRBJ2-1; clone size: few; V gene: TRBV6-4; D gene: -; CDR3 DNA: TGTGCCAGCAGTGTGGGAGGGGGCAATGAGCAGTTCTTC; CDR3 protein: CASSVGGGNEQFF
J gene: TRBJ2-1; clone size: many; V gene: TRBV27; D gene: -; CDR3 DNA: TGTGCCAGCAGTTTTGTTGGCGGAAGATACAATGAGCAGTTCTTC; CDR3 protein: CASSFVGGRYNEQFF
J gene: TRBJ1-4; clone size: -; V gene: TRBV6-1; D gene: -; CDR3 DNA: TGTGCCAGCAAGATGACAGCTCTAAATGAAAAACTGTTTTTT; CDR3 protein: CASKMTALNEKLFF
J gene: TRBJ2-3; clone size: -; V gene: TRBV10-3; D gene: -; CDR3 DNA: TGTGCCATCAGTGATTTCGGAGATACGCAGTATTTT; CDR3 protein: CAISDFGDTQYF
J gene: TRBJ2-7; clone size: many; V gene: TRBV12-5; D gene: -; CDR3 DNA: TGTGCTAGTGGTTTGGTAACGGGTTACTCCTACGAGCAGTACTTC; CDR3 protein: CASGLVTGYSYEQYF
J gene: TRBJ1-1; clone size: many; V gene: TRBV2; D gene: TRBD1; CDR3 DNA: TGTGCCAGCAGGCCGACAGGGCCCACTGAAGCTTTCTTT; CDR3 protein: CASRPTGPTEAFF
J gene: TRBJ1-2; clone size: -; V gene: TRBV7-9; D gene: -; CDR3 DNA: TGTGCCAGCAGCTTTCAAAGTTATGGCTACACCTTC; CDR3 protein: CASSFQSYGYTF
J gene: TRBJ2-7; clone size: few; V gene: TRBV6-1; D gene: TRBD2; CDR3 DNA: TGTGCCAGCAGCCCCCCCCTCCGGGGAGCGGGGCGGCAGTACTTC; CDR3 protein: CASSPPLRGAGRQYF
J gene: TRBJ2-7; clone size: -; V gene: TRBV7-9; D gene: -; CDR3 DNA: TGTGCCAGCAGCCCTAAATTCCACGGGACCGAGCAGTACTTC; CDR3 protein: CASSPKFHGTEQYF
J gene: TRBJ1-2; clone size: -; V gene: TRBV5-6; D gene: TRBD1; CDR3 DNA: TGTGCCAGCAGCGACTTTCCCGGGACAGGGAATGGCTACACCTTC; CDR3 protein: CASSDFPGTGNGYTF
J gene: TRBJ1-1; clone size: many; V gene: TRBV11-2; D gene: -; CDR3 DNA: TGTGCCAGCAGCTACGGACGTGCCGCTGAAGCTTTCTTT; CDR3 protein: CASSYGRAAEAFF
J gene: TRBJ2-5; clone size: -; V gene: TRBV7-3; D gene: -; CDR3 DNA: TGTGCCAGCAGCTCTCAACCGGGACCTAAAGAGACCCAGTACTTC; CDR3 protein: CASSSQPGPKETQYF
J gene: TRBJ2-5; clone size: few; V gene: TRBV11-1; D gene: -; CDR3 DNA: TGTGCCAGTCTCCGGGACAAATCACCCGAGTACTTC; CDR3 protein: CASLRDKSPEYF
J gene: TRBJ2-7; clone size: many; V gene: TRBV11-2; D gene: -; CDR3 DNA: TGTGCCAGCAGCTTAGTAACTAGTACGGAGCAGTACTTC; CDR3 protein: CASSLVTSTEQYF
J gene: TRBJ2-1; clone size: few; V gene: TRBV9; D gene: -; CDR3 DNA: TGTGCCAGCAGCGCGAGCCTAGCGAGGTCGGGCTCCTACAATGAGCAGTTCTTC; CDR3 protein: CASSASLARSGSYNEQFF
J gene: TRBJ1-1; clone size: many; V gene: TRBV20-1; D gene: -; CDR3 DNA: TGCAGTGCTAGACCCCTTGGGGGTTTCGGCACTGAAGCTTTCTTT; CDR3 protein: CSARPLGGFGTEAFF
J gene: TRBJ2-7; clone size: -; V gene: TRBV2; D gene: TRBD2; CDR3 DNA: TGTGCCAGCAAGAGGGAGGGTCACTACGAGCAGTACTTC; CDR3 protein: CASKREGHYEQYF
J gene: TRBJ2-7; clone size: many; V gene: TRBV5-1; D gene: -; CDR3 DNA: TGCGCCAGCAGCTTTCCGGGCCGCGAGCAGTACTTC; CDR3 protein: CASSFPGREQYF
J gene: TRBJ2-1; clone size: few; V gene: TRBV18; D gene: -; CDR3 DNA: TGTGCCAGCTCACCAATGACCGGGCGCAGGGTATCCTACAATGAGCAGTTCTTC; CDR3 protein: CASSPMTGRRVSYNEQFF
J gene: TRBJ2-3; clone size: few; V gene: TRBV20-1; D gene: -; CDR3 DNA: TGCAGTGCCCTATCGGGCCTTATCACAGATACGCAGTATTTT; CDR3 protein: CSALSGLITDTQYF
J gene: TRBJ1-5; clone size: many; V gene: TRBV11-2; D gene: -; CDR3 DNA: TGTGCCAGCAGCTTAGGCGTAGGGACCAATCAGCCCCAGCATTTT; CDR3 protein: CASSLGVGTNQPQHF
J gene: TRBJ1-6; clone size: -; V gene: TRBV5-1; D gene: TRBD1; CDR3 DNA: TGCGCCAGCAGCTTCGCGGGACAGGTAGAAGCACCCCTCCACTTT; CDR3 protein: CASSFAGQVEAPLHF
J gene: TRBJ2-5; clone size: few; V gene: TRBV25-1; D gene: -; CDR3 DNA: TGTGCCAGCAGTGAAACCCAGTCGGAGACCCAGTACTTC; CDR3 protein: CASSETQSETQYF
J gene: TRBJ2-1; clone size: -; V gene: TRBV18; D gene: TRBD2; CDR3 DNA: TGTGCCAGCTCACCACAATCTAGCGGGAGACTGGTGCAGTTCTTC; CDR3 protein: CASSPQSSGRLVQFF
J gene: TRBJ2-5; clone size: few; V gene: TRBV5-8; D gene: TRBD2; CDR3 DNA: TGTGCCAGCATCACCTGGGGGGGCCAAGAGACCCAGTACTTC; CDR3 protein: CASITWGGQETQYF
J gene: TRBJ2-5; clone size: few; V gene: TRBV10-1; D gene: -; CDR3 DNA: TGCGCCAGCAGTGAGTCTTTCTCGGAGACCCAGTACTTC; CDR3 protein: CASSESFSETQYF
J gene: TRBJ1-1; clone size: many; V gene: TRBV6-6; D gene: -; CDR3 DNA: TGTGCCAGCAGTTACTTCCGGACCTCTCGGAACACTGAAGCTTTCTTT; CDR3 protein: CASSYFRTSRNTEAFF
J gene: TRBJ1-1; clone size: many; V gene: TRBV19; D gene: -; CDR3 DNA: TGTGCCACTACAGGGTTTGGCACTGAAGCTTTCTTT; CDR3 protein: CATTGFGTEAFF
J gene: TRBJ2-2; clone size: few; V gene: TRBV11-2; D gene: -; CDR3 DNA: TGTGCCAGCAGCTTATTTGCCGGGGAGCTGTTTTTT; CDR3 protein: CASSLFAGELFF
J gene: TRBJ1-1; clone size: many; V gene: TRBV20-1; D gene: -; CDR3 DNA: TGCAGTGCTAGGACTGGTGGGGAAAGGAACACTGAAGCTTTCTTT; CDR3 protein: CSARTGGERNTEAFF
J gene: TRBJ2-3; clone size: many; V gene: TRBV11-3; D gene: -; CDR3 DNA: TGTGCCAGCAGGACCGACGCACCAGATACGCAGTATTTT; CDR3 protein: CASRTDAPDTQYF
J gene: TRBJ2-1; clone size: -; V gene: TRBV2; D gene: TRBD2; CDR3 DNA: TGTGCCAGCAGTCCCGGGACTACCAATGAGCAGTTCTTC; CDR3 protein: CASSPGTTNEQFF
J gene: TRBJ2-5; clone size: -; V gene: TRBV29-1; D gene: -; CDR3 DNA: TGCAGCGTCGCTCAGGGTCCCCAAGAGACCCAGTACTTC; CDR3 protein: CSVAQGPQETQYF
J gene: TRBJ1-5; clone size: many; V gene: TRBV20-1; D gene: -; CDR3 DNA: TGCAGTGCTAGAAGGAGGTTAGGGCAGCCCCAGCATTTT; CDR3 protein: CSARRRLGQPQHF
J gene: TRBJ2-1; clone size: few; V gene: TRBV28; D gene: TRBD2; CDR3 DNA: TGTGCCAGCAGTGTAGGACTAGCGGGGGCCTACAATGAGCAGTTCTTC; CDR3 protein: CASSVGLAGAYNEQFF
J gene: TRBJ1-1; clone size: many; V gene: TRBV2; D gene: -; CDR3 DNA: TGTGCCAGCAGCCTTCGGGGAGCGGTAATGAACACTGAAGCTTTCTTT; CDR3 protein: CASSLRGAVMNTEAFF
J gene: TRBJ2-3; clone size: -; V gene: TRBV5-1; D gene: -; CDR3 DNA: TGCGCCAGCAGCTACGACTGGAGACGGGGCACAGATACGCAGTATTTT; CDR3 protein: CASSYDWRRGTDTQYF
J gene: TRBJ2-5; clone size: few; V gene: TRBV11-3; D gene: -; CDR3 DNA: TGTGCCAGCAGCTTAGTTGTTTTGGAGACCCAGTACTTC; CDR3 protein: CASSLVVLETQYF
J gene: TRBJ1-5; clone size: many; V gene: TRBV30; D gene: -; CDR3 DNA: TGTGCCTGGAGGAAGGGCAATCAGCCCCAGCATTTT; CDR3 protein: CAWRKGNQPQHF